What follows describes a single T cell receptor beta chain. No antigen is known for it. This sample stems from a study of OX40 agonist ivuxolimab in advanced cancers. Overall study findings and caveats: At doses 0.1 to 3.0 mg/kg, CD4+ and CD8+ clones expanded.

Profiling relied on immunoSEQ multiplex PCR, and the TCRdb table lists in-frame clones only, not all of them. The table lists roughly 58,000 clones, over 80% of them singletons. The CDR3 extends over 14 amino acids. The V and J ends lost 2 bases and 3 bases respectively, with 8 bases between them. Germline V CDR1 and CDR2: MNHNY, SVGAGI (reference sequence). The chain joins TRBV6-6 to TRBJ1-5; D remains unclear. This TCR was sampled from an adult with an advanced solid tumor such as melanoma, head and neck, liver or kidney cancer. Sequencing used CD4+ or CD8+ T cells sorted from blood, obtained in a trial of the OX40 agonist ivuxolimab. CDR3 coding DNA: TGTGCCAGCAGTTACGGGCAGTCCAATCAGCCCCAGCATTTT. It specifies CASSYGQSNQPQHF.